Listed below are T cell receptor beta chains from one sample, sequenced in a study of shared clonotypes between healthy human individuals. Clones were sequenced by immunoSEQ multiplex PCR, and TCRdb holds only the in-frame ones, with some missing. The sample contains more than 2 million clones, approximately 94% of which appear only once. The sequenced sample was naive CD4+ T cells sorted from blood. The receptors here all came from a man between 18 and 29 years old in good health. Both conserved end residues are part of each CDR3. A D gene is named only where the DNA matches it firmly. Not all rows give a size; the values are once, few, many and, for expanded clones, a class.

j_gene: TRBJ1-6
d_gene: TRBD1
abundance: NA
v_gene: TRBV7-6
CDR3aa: CASARGDRMYNSPLHF
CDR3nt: TGTGCCAGCGCCAGGGGGGACAGAATGTATAATTCACCCCTCCACTTT

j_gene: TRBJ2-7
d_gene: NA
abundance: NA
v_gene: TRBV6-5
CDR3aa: CASSYSPVSYEQYF
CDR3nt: TGTGCCAGCAGTTACTCCCCAGTCTCCTACGAGCAGTACTTC

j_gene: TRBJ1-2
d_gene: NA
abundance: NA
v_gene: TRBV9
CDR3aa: CASSVEVGWYGYTF
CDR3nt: TGTGCCAGCAGCGTAGAAGTCGGCTGGTATGGCTACACCTTC

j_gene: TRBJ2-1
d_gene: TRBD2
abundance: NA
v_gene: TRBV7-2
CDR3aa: CASSLRAGGPNEQFF
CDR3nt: TGTGCCAGCAGCTTAAGGGCGGGAGGCCCCAATGAGCAGTTCTTC

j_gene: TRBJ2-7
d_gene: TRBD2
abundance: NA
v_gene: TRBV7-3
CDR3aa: CASSSNGGSYEQYF
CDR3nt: TGTGCCAGCAGTTCCAACGGGGGGTCCTACGAGCAGTACTTC

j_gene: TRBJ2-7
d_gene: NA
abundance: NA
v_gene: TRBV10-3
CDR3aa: CAISDSTGPSHEQYF
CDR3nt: TGTGCCATCAGTGATTCGACAGGCCCTTCCCACGAGCAGTACTTC

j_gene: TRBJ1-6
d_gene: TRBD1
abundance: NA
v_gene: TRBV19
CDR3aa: CASREDRGDNSPLHF
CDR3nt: TGTGCCAGTAGGGAAGACAGGGGCGATAATTCACCCCTCCACTTT

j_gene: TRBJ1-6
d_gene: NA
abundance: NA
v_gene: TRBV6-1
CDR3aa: CASSGYGTGSYNSPLHF
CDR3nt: TGTGCCAGCAGTGGCTACGGGACGGGCTCCTATAATTCACCCCTCCACTTT

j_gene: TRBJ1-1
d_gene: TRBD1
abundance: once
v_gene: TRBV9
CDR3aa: CASSVARQGGEAFF
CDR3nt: TGTGCCAGCAGCGTAGCCAGACAGGGGGGAGAAGCTTTCTTT

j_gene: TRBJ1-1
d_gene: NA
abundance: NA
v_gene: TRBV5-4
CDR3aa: CASSPRGGENTEAFF
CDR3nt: TGTGCCAGCAGCCCCAGGGGAGGGGAGAACACTGAAGCTTTCTTT

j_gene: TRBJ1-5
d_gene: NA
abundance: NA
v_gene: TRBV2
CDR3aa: CASTGRESQPQHF
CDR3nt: TGTGCCAGCACCGGCAGGGAGAGTCAGCCCCAGCATTTT

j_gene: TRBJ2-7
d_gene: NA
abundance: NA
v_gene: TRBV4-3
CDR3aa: CASSQGFQGRGIGAYEQYF
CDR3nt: TGCGCCAGCAGCCAAGGGTTTCAGGGGCGGGGAATTGGGGCCTACGAGCAGTACTTC

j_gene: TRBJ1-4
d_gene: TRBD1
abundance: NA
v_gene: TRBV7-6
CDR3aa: CASSTRTGASEKLFF
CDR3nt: TGTGCCAGCAGCACCCGGACAGGGGCTAGTGAAAAACTGTTTTTT

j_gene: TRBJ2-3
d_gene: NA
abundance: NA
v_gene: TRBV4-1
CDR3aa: CASSPFSGRTDTQYF
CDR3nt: TGCGCCAGCAGCCCTTTTTCCGGACGCACAGATACGCAGTATTTT

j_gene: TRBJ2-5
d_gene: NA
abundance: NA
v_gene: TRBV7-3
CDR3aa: CASSLGYQETQYF
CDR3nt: TGTGCCAGCAGCTTAGGTTACCAAGAGACCCAGTACTTC

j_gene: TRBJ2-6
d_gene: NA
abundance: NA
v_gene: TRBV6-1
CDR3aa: CASSAGSPSSGANVLTF
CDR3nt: TGTGCCAGCAGTGCCGGATCCCCATCCTCTGGGGCCAACGTCCTGACTTTC

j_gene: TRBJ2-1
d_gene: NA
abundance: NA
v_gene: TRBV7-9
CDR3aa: CASSLDWDNEQFF
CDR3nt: TGTGCCAGCAGCTTGGACTGGGACAATGAGCAGTTCTTC

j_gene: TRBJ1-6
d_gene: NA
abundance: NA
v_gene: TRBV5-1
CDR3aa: CASSLEYSVESPLHF
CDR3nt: TGCGCCAGCAGCTTGGAGTATTCAGTGGAATCACCCCTCCACTTT

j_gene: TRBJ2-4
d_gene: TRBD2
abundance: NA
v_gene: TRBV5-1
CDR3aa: CASSPLADLAKNIQYF
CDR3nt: TGCGCCAGCAGCCCGCTAGCGGACCTAGCCAAAAACATTCAGTACTTC

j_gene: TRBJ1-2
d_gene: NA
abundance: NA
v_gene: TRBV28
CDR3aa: CASSFPVGRTYGYTF
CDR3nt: TGTGCCAGCTCATTTCCCGTGGGCAGAACCTATGGCTACACCTTC

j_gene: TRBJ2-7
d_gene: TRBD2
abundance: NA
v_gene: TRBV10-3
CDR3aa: CAISESSGVSYEQYF
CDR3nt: TGTGCCATCAGTGAGTCCAGCGGGGTCTCCTACGAGCAGTACTTC

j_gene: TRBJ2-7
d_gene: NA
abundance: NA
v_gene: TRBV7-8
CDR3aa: CASSRRAALGGLNPQGEQYF
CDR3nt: TGTGCCAGCAGCAGAAGGGCCGCACTAGGTGGCTTGAATCCCCAGGGGGAGCAGTACTTC

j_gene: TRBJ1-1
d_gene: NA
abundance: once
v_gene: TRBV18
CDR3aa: CASSPPRFAGLNTEAFF
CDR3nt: TGTGCCAGCTCACCACCGCGCTTTGCAGGGCTGAACACTGAAGCTTTCTTT

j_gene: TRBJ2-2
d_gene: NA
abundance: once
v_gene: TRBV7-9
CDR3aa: CASSGVFGGTGELFF
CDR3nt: TGTGCCAGCAGCGGGGTTTTCGGGGGCACCGGGGAGCTGTTTTTT

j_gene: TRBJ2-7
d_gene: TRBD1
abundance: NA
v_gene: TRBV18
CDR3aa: CASSAGTGSLDEQYF
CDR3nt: TGTGCCAGCTCAGCCGGGACAGGGAGTTTAGACGAGCAGTACTTC

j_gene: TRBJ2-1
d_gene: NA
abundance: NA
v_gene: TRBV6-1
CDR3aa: CASTEQFF
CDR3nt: TGTGCCAGCACCGAGCAGTTCTTC

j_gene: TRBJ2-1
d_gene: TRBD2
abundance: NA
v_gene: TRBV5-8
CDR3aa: CASSLGSGAYNEQFF
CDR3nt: TGTGCCAGCAGCTTGGGTAGCGGGGCCTACAATGAGCAGTTCTTC

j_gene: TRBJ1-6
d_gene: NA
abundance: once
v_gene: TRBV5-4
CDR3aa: CASSLDLGGNNSPLHF
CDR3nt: TGTGCCAGCAGCTTGGATTTAGGGGGGAATAATTCACCCCTCCACTTT

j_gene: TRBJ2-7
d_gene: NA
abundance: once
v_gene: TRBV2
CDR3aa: CASGETLYEQYF
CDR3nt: TGTGCCAGCGGTGAGACTCTATACGAGCAGTACTTC

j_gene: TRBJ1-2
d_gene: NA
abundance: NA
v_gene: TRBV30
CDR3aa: CAWSVANSGYTF
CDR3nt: TGTGCCTGGAGTGTAGCTAATTCTGGCTACACCTTC

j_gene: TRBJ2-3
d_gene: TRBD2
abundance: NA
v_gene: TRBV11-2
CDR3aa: CASSSSGRDGDTQYF
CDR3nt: TGTGCCAGCAGCTCTAGCGGGAGGGACGGGGATACGCAGTATTTT

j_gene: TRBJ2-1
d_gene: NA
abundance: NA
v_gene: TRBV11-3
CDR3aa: CASSLGERNEQFF
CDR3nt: TGTGCCAGCAGCTTAGGAGAAAGGAATGAGCAGTTCTTC

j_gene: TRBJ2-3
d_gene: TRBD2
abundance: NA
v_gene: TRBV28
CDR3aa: CASSSQTSGARTDTQYF
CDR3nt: TGTGCCAGCAGTTCCCAGACTAGCGGGGCCCGCACAGATACGCAGTATTTT

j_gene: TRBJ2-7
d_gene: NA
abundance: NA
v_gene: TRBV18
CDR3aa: CASSPTAGPGLYEQYF
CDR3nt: TGTGCCAGCTCACCCACCGCCGGTCCAGGTCTCTACGAGCAGTACTTC

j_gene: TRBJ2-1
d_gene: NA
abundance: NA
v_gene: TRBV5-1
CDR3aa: CASSLEVGSYNEQFF
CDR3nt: TGCGCCAGCAGCTTGGAGGTCGGGAGTTACAATGAGCAGTTCTTC

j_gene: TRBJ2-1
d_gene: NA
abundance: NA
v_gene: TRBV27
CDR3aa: CASSLLGLGSGNEQFF
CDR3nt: TGTGCCAGCAGTTTACTGGGTCTGGGTAGCGGCAATGAGCAGTTCTTC

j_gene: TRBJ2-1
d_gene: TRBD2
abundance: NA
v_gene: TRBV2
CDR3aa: CASSDKRGPLGEQFF
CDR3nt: TGTGCCAGCAGTGATAAGCGGGGTCCGCTCGGTGAGCAGTTCTTC

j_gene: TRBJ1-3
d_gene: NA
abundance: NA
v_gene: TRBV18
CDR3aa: CASSPLQGGGNSGNTIYF
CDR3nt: TGTGCCAGCTCACCACTTCAGGGCGGGGGCAACTCTGGAAACACCATATATTTT

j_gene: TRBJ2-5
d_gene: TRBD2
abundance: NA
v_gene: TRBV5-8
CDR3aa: CASSWGTSGSPGGETQYF
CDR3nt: TGTGCCAGCAGCTGGGGGACTAGCGGGAGTCCAGGAGGGGAGACCCAGTACTTC

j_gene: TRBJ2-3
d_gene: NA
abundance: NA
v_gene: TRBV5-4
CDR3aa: CASSLAGRGRLLSTDTQYF
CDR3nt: TGTGCCAGCAGCTTGGCCGGGCGGGGGCGACTCCTCAGCACAGATACGCAGTATTTT

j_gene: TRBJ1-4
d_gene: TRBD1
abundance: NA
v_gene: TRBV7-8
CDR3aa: CASGSTGNEKLFF
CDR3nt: TGTGCCAGCGGGTCGACAGGGAATGAAAAACTGTTTTTT

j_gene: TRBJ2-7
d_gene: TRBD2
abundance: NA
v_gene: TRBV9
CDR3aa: CASSPTGGVSQYF
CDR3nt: TGTGCCAGCAGCCCCACGGGAGGGGTGTCGCAGTACTTC

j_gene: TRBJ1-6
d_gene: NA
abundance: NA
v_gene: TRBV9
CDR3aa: CASSRGLGSPLHF
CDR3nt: TGTGCCAGCAGCCGGGGGCTTGGTTCACCCCTCCACTTT

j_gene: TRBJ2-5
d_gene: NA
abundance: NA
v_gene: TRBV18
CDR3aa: CASSGLQETQYF
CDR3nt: TGTGCCAGCTCAGGACTTCAAGAGACCCAGTACTTC

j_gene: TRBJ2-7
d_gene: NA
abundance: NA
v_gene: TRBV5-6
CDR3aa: CASTLLQGSAEQYF
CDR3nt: TGTGCCAGCACCTTACTCCAGGGCTCTGCCGAGCAGTACTTC

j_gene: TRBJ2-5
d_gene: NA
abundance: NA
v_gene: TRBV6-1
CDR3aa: CASSAGVQTQYF
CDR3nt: TGTGCCAGCAGTGCCGGGGTACAGACCCAGTACTTC

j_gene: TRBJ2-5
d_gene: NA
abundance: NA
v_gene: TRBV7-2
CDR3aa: CASSLGPVPETQYF
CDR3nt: TGTGCCAGCAGCTTGGGGCCGGTTCCGGAGACCCAGTACTTC

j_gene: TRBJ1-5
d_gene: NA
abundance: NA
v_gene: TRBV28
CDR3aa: CASSPYDSNQPQHF
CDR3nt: TGTGCCAGCAGCCCCTATGATAGCAATCAGCCCCAGCATTTT

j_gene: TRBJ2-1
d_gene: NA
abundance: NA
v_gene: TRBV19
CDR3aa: CASTQQAGYNEQFF
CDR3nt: TGTGCCAGTACTCAACAGGCCGGATACAATGAGCAGTTCTTC

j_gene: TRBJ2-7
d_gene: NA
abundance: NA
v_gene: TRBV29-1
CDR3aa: CSVEFGRTPYEQYF
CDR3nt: TGCAGCGTTGAATTTGGCAGGACCCCCTACGAGCAGTACTTC

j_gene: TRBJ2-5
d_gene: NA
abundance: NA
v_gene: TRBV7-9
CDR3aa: CASSFGWQETQYF
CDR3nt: TGTGCCAGCAGCTTCGGGTGGCAAGAGACCCAGTACTTC

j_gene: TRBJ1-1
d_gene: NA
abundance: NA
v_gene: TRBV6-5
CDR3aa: CASSSPGRTKAFF
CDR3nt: TGTGCCAGCAGCTCGCCGGGACGTACTAAAGCTTTCTTT

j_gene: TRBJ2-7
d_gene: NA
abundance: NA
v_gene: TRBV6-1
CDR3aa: CASSEGSGPYEQYF
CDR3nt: TGTGCCAGCAGTGAAGGGTCAGGGCCCTACGAGCAGTACTTC

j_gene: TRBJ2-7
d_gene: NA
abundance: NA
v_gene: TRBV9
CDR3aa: CASSARTGGFYEQYF
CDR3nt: TGTGCCAGCAGCGCCCGGACTGGGGGCTTCTACGAGCAGTACTTC

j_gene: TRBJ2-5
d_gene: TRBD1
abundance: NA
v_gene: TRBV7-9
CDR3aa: CASSLNRGETQYF
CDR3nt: TGTGCCAGCAGCTTAAACAGGGGAGAGACCCAGTACTTC